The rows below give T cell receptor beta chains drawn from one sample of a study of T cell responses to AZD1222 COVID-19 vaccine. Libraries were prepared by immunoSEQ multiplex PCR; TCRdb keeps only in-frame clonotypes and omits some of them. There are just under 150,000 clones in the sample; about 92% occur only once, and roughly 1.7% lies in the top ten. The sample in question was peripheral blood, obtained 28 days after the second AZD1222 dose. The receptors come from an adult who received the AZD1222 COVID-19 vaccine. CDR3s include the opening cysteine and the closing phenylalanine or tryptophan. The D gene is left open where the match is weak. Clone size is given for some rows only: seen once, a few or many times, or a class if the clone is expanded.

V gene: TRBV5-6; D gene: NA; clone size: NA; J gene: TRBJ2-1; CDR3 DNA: TGTGCCAGCAGCTTGATTCTAGCCCAGGGGGGCAATGAGCAGTTCTTC; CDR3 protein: CASSLILAQGGNEQFF
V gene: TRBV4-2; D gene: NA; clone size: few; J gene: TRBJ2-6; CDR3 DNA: TGTGCCAGCAGCTTACGCGGAGTCTTCTCTGGGGCCAACGTCCTGACTTTC; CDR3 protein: CASSLRGVFSGANVLTF
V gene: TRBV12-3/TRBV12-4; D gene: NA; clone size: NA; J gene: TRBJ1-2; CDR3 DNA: TGTGCCAGCACAAACTCCGGGGGGGATGGCTACACCTTC; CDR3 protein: CASTNSGGDGYTF
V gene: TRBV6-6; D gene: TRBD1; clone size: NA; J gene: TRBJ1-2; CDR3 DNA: TGTGCCAGCAGTAGCGGACAGGGGAACCTTAGGGGCTACACCTTC; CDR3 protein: CASSSGQGNLRGYTF
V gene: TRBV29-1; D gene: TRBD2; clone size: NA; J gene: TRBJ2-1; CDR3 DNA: TGCAGCGTTGAAGCCGGGACTAGCGGGGGGGAGCAGTTCTTC; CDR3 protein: CSVEAGTSGGEQFF
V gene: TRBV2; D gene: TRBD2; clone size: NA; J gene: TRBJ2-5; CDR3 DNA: TGTGCCAGCAGCCTAGCGGGAGGGGGTATGGAGACCCAGTACTTC; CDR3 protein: CASSLAGGGMETQYF
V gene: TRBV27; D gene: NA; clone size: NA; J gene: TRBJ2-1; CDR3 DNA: TGTGCCAGCAGTCGCGGGGGCGCCTACAATGAGCAGTTCTTC; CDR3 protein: CASSRGGAYNEQFF
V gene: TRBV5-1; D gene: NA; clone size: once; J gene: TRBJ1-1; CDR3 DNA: TGCGCCAGCAGCTTGGATCATTCTGAAGCTTTCTTT; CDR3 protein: CASSLDHSEAFF
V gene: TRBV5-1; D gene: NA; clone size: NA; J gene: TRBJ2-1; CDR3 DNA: TGCGCCAGCAGCTTCCTAGCATCCAATGAGCAGTTCTTC; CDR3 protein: CASSFLASNEQFF
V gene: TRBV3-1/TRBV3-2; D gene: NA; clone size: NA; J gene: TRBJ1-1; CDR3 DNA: TGTGCCAGCAGCCGGACTGGAACTGAAGCTTTCTTT; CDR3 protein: CASSRTGTEAFF
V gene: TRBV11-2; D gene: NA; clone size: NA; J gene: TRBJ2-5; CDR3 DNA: TGTGCCAGCAGCTCCCTCGGTGTTGGTCCTATATCCCAGGAGACCCAGTACTTC; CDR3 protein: CASSSLGVGPISQETQYF
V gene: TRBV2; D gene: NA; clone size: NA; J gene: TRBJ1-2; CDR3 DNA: TGTGCCAGCAGTATAATGCCCCGGGACACGAACTATGGCTACACCTTC; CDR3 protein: CASSIMPRDTNYGYTF